The 30 T cell receptor beta chains below all came from one sample that was sequenced in a study of CD8+CD57+ T cells in acquired aplastic anemia. CDR3 and TCR beta VDJ profiling relied on a genomic DNA template. TCRdb independently ran MiXCR on the reads; one entry per CDR3 protein. The sample has a few hundred thousand distinct CDR3 sequences, around 60% seen once. The sequencing input was sorted CD4+, CD8+, or CD8+CD57+ T cells (not recorded which) from PBMCs. Receptors were obtained from a human donor with severe aplastic anemia or a healthy control (not recorded which).

This clonotype was detected many times. This chain joins TRBV3-1 and TRBJ2-2; D gene ambiguous. The CDR3 length is 15 residues. CDR1 LGHDT and CDR2 YNNKEL come from the germline V gene (reference sequence). Trimming left V 4 bases short and J 5 bases short, with 14 bases between. The CDR3 spells CASSPDGRTTGELFF. CDR3 nucleotide sequence: TGTGCCAGCAGCCCGGACGGGCGAACTACCGGGGAGCTGTTTTTT.

This chain links TRBV13 with TRBJ2-2, with a weak D call TRBD2 (6 bases). The germline CDR1 and CDR2 sequences are PRHDT and FYEKMQ (reference sequence). V was clipped by 3 bases and J by 0 bases, with 11 bases between them. This CDR3 is built from 16 residues. CDR3 DNA: TGTGCCAGCAGCTTGCGGGACTTTTCGAACACCGGGGAGCTGTTTTTT. Amino acid sequence: CASSLRDFSNTGELFF.

There are many counts of this clonotype. The rearrangement links TRBV12-3 or TRBV12-4 to TRBJ2-5; D is perhaps TRBD2 (6 bases). This CDR3 region has 14 residues. The V gene lost 5 bases and the J gene lost 4 bases, with 14 bases spanning the gap. CDR3 bases: TGTGCCAGCAGTCGGGACTCCTCGGGAGAGACCCAGTACTTC. It yields the protein CASSRDSSGETQYF.

V usage is TRBV20-1 and J usage is TRBJ1-2; D is perhaps TRBD1 (5 bases). This CDR3 contains 13 residues. Per the germline V gene, CDR1 is DFQATT and CDR2 is SNEGSKA (reference sequence). V shed 4 bases and J shed 5 bases, with 14 bases lying between them. The CDR3 nucleotides read TGCAGTGCTATCCTCCCGGGGCCGTATGGCTACACCTTC. Residues: CSAILPGPYGYTF.

CDR3 nucleotide sequence: TGCGCCAGCAGTGAGACCGGGGGCACCGGGGAGCTGTTTTTT. As protein: CASSETGGTGELFF. This chain uses TRBV10-1 with TRBJ2-2; D is perhaps TRBD2 (6 bases). Germline assignment: CDR1 WNHNN and CDR2 SYGVQD (reference sequence). The CDR3 has 14 residues. The germline V and J ends were trimmed by 2 bases and 4 bases, with 8 bases remaining between them.

This clonotype came up many times. The V gene is TRBV20-1, the J gene TRBJ1-1, with D perhaps matching TRBD1 (6 bases). The germline V gene has CDR1 DFQATT and CDR2 SNEGSKA (reference sequence). The ends were cut back, 7 bases at V and 3 bases at J, with 9 bases in the middle. CDR3 length equals 11 residues. The CDR3: CSVGGDTEAFF. CDR3 in DNA: TGCAGTGTCGGGGGCGACACTGAAGCTTTCTTT.

V usage is TRBV7-2 and J usage is TRBJ2-7, with D perhaps matching TRBD1 or TRBD2 (6 bases each). CDR1 and CDR2 from the germline V gene are SGHTA and FQGNSA. The CDR3 is 14 amino acids. Trimming stripped 3 bases from V and 3 bases from J, with 12 bases between. The CDR3 sequence: CASSLEGGLYEQYF. The CDR3 DNA follows: TGTGCCAGCAGCTTGGAAGGGGGGCTCTACGAGCAGTACTTC.

J is TRBJ2-7 and V is TRBV11-2; no definite D call. CDR3 length: 10 residues. Per germline, CDR1 SGHAT and CDR2 FQNNGV. V lost 5 bases and J 6 bases, leaving 5 bases between the germline ends. DNA for the CDR3: TGTGCCAGCAGCGCCCTCGAGCAGTACTTC. It translates to CASSALEQYF.

The V and J genes are TRBV2 and TRBJ2-1; TRBD2 matches 7 bases. Germline loops: CDR1 SNHLY, CDR2 FYNNEI. V was pared by 6 bases and J by 4 bases, with 9 bases of the junction left unmatched. The CDR3 spans 15 residues. The CDR3 nucleotides are TGTGCCAGCAGGGAGCTAGCGGACCTGTACAATGAGCAGTTCTTC. This sequence encodes CASRELADLYNEQFF.

The J gene is TRBJ1-2, the V gene TRBV30; D gene ambiguous. V lost 2 bases, J lost 8 bases, and 12 bases lay in between. Looked up from germline, CDR1 is GTSNPN and CDR2 is SVGIG (reference sequence). CDR3 length: 12 residues. The CDR3, as DNA: TGTGCCTGGAGTCCTGGAGGGCCCGGCTACACCTTC. It is translated as CAWSPGGPGYTF.

The chain couples TRBV7-3 to TRBJ2-7, with D perhaps TRBD1 (6 bases). Trimming pared 5 bases from V and 6 bases from J, leaving 14 bases between. The CDR3 has 13 residues. Germline V gives CDR1 SGHTA, CDR2 FQGTGA. The CDR3 reads CASSQQGRSEQYF. The DNA for the CDR3 is TGTGCCAGCAGCCAACAGGGTCGGTCCGAGCAGTACTTC.

The CDR3 reads CASSSAGGPEQYF. CDR3 DNA sequence: TGTGCCAGCAGCTCCGCCGGGGGACCCGAGCAGTACTTC. This chain links TRBV7-9 with TRBJ2-7; the D gene is possibly TRBD2 (6 bases). The CDR3 loop spans 13 amino acids. The germline gives CDR1 SEHNR, CDR2 FQNEAQ (reference sequence). The V gene lost 4 bases and the J gene lost 6 bases, with 13 bases spanning the gap.

The rearrangement uses TRBV5-4 and TRBJ2-7, with 9 bases that match TRBD1. This CDR3 is 15 amino acids long. V was pared by 3 bases and J by 2 bases, with 6 bases of the junction left unmatched. Germline loops: CDR1 SGHNT, CDR2 YYREEE (reference sequence). The CDR3 DNA follows: TGTGCCAGCAGCTCCCGGGACAGGGATACCTACGAGCAGTACTTC. It encodes CASSSRDRDTYEQYF.

The V gene is TRBV10-3, the J gene TRBJ1-1; the D is unclear. This CDR3 is built from 14 residues. Trimming shortened V by 7 bases and J by 6 bases, and 18 bases separated the two germline ends. Germline loops: CDR1 ENHRY, CDR2 SYGVKD. The CDR3 region is CAITGSAREPEAFF. The CDR3 region has the DNA TGTGCCATCACCGGGTCGGCACGGGAGCCTGAAGCTTTCTTT.

This clonotype was detected only once. This chain links TRBV7-2 with TRBJ2-2; TRBD2 is a possible D gene (5 bases). Trimming removed 1 base from V and 9 bases from J, with 12 bases in between. The CDR3 is 14 amino acids. From germline, CDR1 is SGHTA and CDR2 FQGNSA. DNA for the CDR3: TGTGCCAGCAGCTTAGAAGAGGGATACAGGGAGCTGTTTTTT. Translating it yields CASSLEEGYRELFF.

The chain couples TRBV28 to TRBJ2-5; D remains ambiguous. With 7 bases removed from V and 4 bases from J, the gap between germline ends came to 7 bases. The CDR3 contains 11 residues. Germline loops: CDR1 MDHEN, CDR2 SYDVKM. DNA for the CDR3: TGTGCCAGCACCGAACGAGAGACCCAGTACTTC. Its translation: CASTERETQYF.

This rearrangement joins TRBV2 to TRBJ2-5; unclear D gene. With 5 bases removed from V and 2 bases from J, the gap between germline ends came to 12 bases. The CDR3 is made up of 14 amino acids. Germline loops: CDR1 SNHLY, CDR2 FYNNEI. This CDR3 is CASSLTPAQETQYF. CDR3 DNA sequence: TGTGCCAGCAGTTTAACCCCGGCTCAAGAGACCCAGTACTTC.

CDR3 region: CASSDPGGAAFF. The DNA for the CDR3 is TGTGCCAGCAGTGACCCCGGGGGTGCGGCTTTCTTT. The rearrangement joins TRBV25-1 to TRBJ1-1, with D perhaps TRBD1 (5 bases). The CDR3 length is 12 residues. CDR1 is MGHDK and CDR2 is SYGVNS in the germline V gene. V lost 3 bases and J lost 11, with 13 bases in between.

This clonotype was recorded a few times. The chain recombines TRBV5-4 with TRBJ2-7; D uncertain. CDR3 size: 13 residues. Germline loops: CDR1 SGHNT, CDR2 YYREEE (reference sequence). V dropped 0 bases and J dropped 3 bases, with 7 bases sitting between them. In DNA, the CDR3 is TGTGCCAGCAGCTTGGCTGGGTACTACGAGCAGTACTTC. Translated, it gives CASSLAGYYEQYF. The full variable domain, completed using reference TRBV5-4 and TRBJ2-7, is ETGVTQSPTHLIKTRGQQVTLRCSSQSGHNTVSWYQQALGQGPQFIFQYYREEENGRGNFPPRFSGLQFPNYSSELNVNALELDDSALYLCASSLAGYYEQYFGPGTRLTVT.

This clonotype was counted a few times. The V and J genes are TRBV25-1 and TRBJ2-3; the D is unclear. CDR3 length: 15 residues. The germline V and J ends were trimmed by 3 bases and 4 bases, with 14 bases remaining between them. Per the germline V gene, CDR1 is MGHDK and CDR2 is SYGVNS. The CDR3 region is CASSEAGRGADTQYF. In DNA form, the CDR3 reads TGTGCCAGCAGTGAGGCCGGGCGAGGCGCAGATACGCAGTATTTT.

This clonotype was recorded a few times. J is TRBJ2-7 and V is TRBV20-1; TRBD2 matches 8 bases. With V trimmed by 1 base and J by 7 bases, 12 bases remained unmatched. Germline lookup yields CDR1 DFQATT and CDR2 SNEGSKA (reference sequence). The CDR3 runs to 15 residues. The CDR3 DNA follows: TGCAGTGCTAGAGTATTCGGGCGGGAGGAAGGAGAGCAGTACTTC. Its translation: CSARVFGREEGEQYF.

This chain uses TRBV4-1 with TRBJ1-5, with D unresolved. Germline V gene data show CDR1 as MGHRA and CDR2 as YSYEKL. The CDR3 has 14 residues. The V and J ends lost 4 bases and 4 bases respectively, with 11 bases between them. Written as DNA, the CDR3 is TGCGCCAGCAGCCCCCCCGGGGAGAATCAGCCCCAGCATTTT. Translating it yields CASSPPGENQPQHF.

In its sample, this clonotype was seen many times. The chain couples TRBV20-1 to TRBJ1-5; 8 nucleotides agree with TRBD1. The germline V gene has CDR1 DFQATT and CDR2 SNEGSKA (reference sequence). After removal of 3 bases from V and 5 bases from J, the junction contained 9 bases not matched to a gene. The CDR3 consists of 15 residues. CDR3 region: CSASDDRGLDQPQHF. DNA of the CDR3: TGCAGTGCTAGTGATGACAGGGGCCTAGATCAGCCCCAGCATTTT.

This clonotype appeared many times. The chain is built from TRBV15 and TRBJ1-5, with D unclear. The ends were cut back, 0 bases at V and 6 bases at J, with 9 bases in the middle. Germline V gene lookup returns CDR1 LNHNV and CDR2 YYDKDF (reference sequence). This CDR3 is built from 14 residues. CDR3 residues: CATSREEGFQPQHF. CDR3 nucleotides: TGTGCCACCAGCAGAGAAGAAGGGTTTCAGCCCCAGCATTTT.

This clonotype was recorded at least ten times. This sequence may be a read error, since a much larger clone differs from it by one base. The genes are TRBV2 and TRBJ2-7, with 11 positions matching TRBD2. V shed 6 bases and J 4 bases; nucleotides not matched to a gene: 8. CDR3 length equals 15 residues. CDR1 is SNHLY and CDR2 is FYNNEI in the germline V gene. CDR3 sequence (DNA): TGTGCCAGCAGGGCGACTAGCGGGGCTAATTACGAGCAGTACTTC. Protein sequence: CASRATSGANYEQYF.

The rearrangement joins TRBV9 to TRBJ2-1, with D tentatively TRBD1 or TRBD2 (5 bases each). The germline V and J ends were trimmed by 4 bases and 8 bases, with 10 bases remaining between them. The CDR3 is 12 amino acids. Germline V gives CDR1 SGDLS, CDR2 YYNGEE. The CDR3 loop reads CASSPMGDEQFF. Written as DNA, the CDR3 is TGTGCCAGCAGCCCTATGGGGGATGAGCAGTTCTTC.

DNA for the CDR3: TGTGCCAGCAGTCGAGGACAGGGCCTCTATGGCTACACCTTC. Translating gives CASSRGQGLYGYTF. The chain links TRBV2 to TRBJ1-2, with 8 bases identical to TRBD1. J gave up 4 bases and V 5 bases, and 6 bases lay outside the gene matches. This CDR3 spans 14 amino acids. Per germline, CDR1 SNHLY and CDR2 FYNNEI.

Worth noting for this clonotype: The CDR3 end shows no conserved phenylalanine or tryptophan, and so a read error is likely. In nucleotides, the CDR3 is TGCAGTGCTAGTGGGGCAGGGGTTAGGACCTACGAGCAGTACCTC. Its translation: CSASGAGVRTYEQYL. V gene TRBV20-1 combines with J gene TRBJ2-7, with D perhaps matching TRBD1 (6 bases). Trimming stripped 3 bases from V and 2 bases from J, with 17 bases between. Germline V gene data show CDR1 as DFQATT and CDR2 as SNEGSKA (reference sequence). CDR3 size: 15 residues.

This clonotype was detected only once. The rearrangement uses TRBV19 and TRBJ1-2, with TRBD1 identical over 7 bases. CDR3 length: 18 amino acids. Per germline, CDR1 LNHDA and CDR2 SQIVND (reference sequence). The V and J ends lost 5 bases and 6 bases, in that order; junction bases with no gene match: 21. In DNA form, the CDR3 reads TGTGCCAGTAGTCCCGCGCCCACGACAGGGAAGAGCCCCCATGGCTACACCTTC. Encoded protein: CASSPAPTTGKSPHGYTF.

This chain connects TRBV20-1 to TRBJ1-4; D call uncertain. V shed 4 bases and J shed 5 bases, with 11 bases lying between them. The length of the CDR3 is 13 residues. In germline, CDR1 is DFQATT, CDR2 SNEGSKA (reference sequence). The CDR3 nucleotides read TGCAGTGCTAACCCCGGCCGGAATGAAAAACTGTTTTTT. This gives the protein CSANPGRNEKLFF.